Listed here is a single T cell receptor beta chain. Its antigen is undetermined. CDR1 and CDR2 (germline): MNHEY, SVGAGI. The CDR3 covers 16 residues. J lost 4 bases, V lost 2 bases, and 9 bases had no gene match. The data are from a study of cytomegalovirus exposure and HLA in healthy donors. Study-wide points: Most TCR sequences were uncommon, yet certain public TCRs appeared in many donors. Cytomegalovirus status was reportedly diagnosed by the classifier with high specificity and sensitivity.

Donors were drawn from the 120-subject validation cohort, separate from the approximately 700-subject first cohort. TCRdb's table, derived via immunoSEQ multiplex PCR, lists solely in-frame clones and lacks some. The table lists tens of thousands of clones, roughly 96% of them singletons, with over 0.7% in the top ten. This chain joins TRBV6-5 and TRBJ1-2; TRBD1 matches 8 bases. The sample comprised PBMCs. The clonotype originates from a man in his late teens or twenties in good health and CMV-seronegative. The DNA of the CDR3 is TGTGCCAGCAGTTACCGCGCAGGGGGCGGCACCTATGGCTACACCTTC. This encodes CASSYRAGGGTYGYTF.